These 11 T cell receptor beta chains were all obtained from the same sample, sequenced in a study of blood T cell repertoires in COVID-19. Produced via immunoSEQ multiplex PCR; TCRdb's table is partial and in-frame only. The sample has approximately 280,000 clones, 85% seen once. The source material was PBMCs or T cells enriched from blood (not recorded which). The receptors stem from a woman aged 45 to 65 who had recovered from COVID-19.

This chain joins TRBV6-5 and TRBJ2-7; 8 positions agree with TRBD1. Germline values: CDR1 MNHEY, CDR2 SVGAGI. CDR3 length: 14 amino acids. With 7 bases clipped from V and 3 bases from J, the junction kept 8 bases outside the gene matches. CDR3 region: CASKIRTGFYEQYF. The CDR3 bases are TGTGCCAGCAAGATCCGGACAGGGTTCTACGAGCAGTACTTC.

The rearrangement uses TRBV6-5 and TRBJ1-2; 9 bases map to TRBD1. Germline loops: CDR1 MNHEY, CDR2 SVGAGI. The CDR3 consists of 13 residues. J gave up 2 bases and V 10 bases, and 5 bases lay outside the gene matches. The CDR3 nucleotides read TGTGCCACCAACAGGGGGCTGAACTATGGCTACACCTTC. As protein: CATNRGLNYGYTF.

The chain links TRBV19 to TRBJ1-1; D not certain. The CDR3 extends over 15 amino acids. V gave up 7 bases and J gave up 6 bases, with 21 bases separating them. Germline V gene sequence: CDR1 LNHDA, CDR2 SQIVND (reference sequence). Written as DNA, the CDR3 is TGTGCCAGTACCGAACGTATGTACCAGTCTCCTGAAGCTTTCTTT. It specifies CASTERMYQSPEAFF.

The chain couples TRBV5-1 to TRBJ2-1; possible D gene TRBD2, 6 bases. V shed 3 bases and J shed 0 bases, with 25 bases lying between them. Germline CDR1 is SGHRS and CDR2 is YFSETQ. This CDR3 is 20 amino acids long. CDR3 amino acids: CASSSTLAPLKSSSYNEQFF. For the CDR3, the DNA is TGCGCCAGCAGCTCCACCCTAGCGCCTCTCAAGAGTAGCTCCTACAATGAGCAGTTCTTC.

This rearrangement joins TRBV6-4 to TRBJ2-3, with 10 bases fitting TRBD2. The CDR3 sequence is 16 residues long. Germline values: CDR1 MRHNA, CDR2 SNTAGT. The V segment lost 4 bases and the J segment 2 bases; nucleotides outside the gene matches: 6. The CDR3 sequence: CASSAYLAGDTDTQYF. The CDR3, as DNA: TGTGCCAGCAGTGCCTACCTAGCGGGAGACACAGATACGCAGTATTTT.

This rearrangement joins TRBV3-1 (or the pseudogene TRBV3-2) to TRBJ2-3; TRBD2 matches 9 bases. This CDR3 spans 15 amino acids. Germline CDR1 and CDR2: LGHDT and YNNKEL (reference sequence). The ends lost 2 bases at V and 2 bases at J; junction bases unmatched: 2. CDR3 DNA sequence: TGTGCCAGCAGCCAAACTAGCGGGTCCACAGATACGCAGTATTTT. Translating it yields CASSQTSGSTDTQYF.

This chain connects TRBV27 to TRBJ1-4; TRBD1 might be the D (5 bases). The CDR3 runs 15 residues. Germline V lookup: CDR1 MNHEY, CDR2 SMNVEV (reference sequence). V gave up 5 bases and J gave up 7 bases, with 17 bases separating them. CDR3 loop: CASSRSRARVEKLFF. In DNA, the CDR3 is TGTGCCAGCAGTCGCTCCCGGGCCAGGGTTGAAAAACTGTTTTTT.

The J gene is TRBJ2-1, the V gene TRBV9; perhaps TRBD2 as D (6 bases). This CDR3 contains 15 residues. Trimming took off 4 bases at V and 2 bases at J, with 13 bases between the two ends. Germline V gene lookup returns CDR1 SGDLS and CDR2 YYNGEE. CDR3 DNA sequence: TGTGCCAGCAGCCCGCGGGACCGGACCTACAATGAGCAGTTCTTC. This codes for CASSPRDRTYNEQFF. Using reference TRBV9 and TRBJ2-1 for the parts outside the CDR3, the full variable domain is DSGVTQTPKHLITATGQRVTLRCSPRSGDLSVYWYQQSLDQGLQFLIQYYNGEERAKGNILERFSAQQFPDLHSELNLSSLELGDSALYFCASSPRDRTYNEQFFGPGTRLTVL.

CDR3 coding DNA: TGCGCCAGCAGCCTGACCAGGACTGAAGCTTTCTTT. Protein sequence: CASSLTRTEAFF. V gene TRBV5-1 combines with J gene TRBJ1-1, with unresolved D. Germline CDR1 and CDR2: SGHRS and YFSETQ. Trimming pared 4 bases from V and 5 bases from J, leaving 9 bases between. The CDR3 loop spans 12 amino acids. The variable domain in full, with the rest retrieved from reference TRBV5-1 and TRBJ1-1, is KAGVTQTPRYLIKTRGQQVTLSCSPISGHRSVSWYQQTPGQGLQFLFEYFSETQRNKGNFPGRFSGRQFSNSRSEMNVSTLELGDSALYLCASSLTRTEAFFGQGTRLTVV.

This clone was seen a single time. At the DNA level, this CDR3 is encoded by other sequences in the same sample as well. CDR3 coding DNA: TGCGCCAGCAGCTTGGGGGGCTCCTCCTACAATGAGCAGTTCTTC. Residues: CASSLGGSSYNEQFF. The chain combines TRBV5-1 with TRBJ2-1, with D perhaps matching TRBD1 (5 bases). This CDR3 has 15 amino acids. V was cut by 0 bases and J by 0 bases, with 7 bases left in between. Germline V gene lookup returns CDR1 SGHRS and CDR2 YFSETQ.

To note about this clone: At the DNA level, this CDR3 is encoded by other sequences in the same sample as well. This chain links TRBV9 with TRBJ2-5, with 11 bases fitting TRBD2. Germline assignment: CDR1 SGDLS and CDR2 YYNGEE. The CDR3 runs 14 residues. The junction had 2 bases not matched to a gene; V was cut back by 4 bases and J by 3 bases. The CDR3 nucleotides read TGTGCCAGCAGCATTAGCGGGGGGGAAGAGACCCAGTACTTC. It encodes CASSISGGEETQYF. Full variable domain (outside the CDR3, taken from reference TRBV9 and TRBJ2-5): DSGVTQTPKHLITATGQRVTLRCSPRSGDLSVYWYQQSLDQGLQFLIQYYNGEERAKGNILERFSAQQFPDLHSELNLSSLELGDSALYFCASSISGGEETQYFGPGTRLLVL.